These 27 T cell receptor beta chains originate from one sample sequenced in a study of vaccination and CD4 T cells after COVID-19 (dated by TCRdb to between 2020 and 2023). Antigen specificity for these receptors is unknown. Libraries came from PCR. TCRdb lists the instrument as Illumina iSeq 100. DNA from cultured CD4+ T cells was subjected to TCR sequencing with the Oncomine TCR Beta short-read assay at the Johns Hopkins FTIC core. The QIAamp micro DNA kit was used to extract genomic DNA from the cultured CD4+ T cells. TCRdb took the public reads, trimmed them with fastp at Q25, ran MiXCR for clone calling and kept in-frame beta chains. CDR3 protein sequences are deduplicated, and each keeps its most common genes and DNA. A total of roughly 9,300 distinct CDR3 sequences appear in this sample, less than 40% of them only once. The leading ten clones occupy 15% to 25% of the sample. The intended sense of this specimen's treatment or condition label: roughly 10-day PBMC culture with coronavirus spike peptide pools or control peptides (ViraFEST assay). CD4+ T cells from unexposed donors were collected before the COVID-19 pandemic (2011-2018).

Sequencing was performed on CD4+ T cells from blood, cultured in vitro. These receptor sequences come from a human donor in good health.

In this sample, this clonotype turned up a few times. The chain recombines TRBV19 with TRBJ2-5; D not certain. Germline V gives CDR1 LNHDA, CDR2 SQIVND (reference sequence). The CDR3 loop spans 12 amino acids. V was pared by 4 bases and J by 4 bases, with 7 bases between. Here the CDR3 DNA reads TGTGCCAGTAGTACCACCCGAGAGACCCAGTACTTC. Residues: CASSTTRETQYF.

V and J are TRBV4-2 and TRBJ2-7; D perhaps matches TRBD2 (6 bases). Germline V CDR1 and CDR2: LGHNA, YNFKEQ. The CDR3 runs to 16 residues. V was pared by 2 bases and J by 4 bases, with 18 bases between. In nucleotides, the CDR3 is TGTGCCAGCAGCCAACACTCCGGGACTCAATCTTACGAGCAGTACTTC. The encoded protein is CASSQHSGTQSYEQYF.

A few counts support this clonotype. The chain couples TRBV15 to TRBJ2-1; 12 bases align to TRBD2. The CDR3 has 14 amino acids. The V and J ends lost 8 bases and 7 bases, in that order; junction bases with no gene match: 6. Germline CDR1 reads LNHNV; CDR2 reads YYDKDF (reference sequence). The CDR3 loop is CATVRGTSGNEQFF. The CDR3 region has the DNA TGTGCCACCGTCCGGGGGACTAGCGGGAATGAGCAGTTCTTC.

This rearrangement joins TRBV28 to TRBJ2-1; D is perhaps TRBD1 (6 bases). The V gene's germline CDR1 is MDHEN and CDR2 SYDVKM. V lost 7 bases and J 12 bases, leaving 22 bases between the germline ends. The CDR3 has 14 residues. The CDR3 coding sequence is TGTGCCAGCACCACTAGGGGGTTACTCGGGGCGCAGTTCTTC. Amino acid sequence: CASTTRGLLGAQFF.

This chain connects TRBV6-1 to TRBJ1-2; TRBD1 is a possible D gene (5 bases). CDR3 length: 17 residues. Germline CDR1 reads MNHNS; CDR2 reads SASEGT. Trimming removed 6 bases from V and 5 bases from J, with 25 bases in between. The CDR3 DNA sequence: TGTGCCAGCAGGTTTGGGGGGTTCGGGCTCGATCTGTATGGCTACACCTTC. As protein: CASRFGGFGLDLYGYTF.

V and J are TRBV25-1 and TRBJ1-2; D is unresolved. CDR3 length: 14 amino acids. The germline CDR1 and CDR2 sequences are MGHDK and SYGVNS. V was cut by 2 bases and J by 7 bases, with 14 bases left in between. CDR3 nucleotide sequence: TGTGCCAGCAGTGAACGCCACCTTTACGGTGGCTACACCTTC. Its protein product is CASSERHLYGGYTF.

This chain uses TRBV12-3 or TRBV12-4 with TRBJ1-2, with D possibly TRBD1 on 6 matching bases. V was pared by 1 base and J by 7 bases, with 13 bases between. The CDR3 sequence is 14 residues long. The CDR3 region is CASSLVTGWGGYTF. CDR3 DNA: TGTGCCAGCAGTTTAGTAACAGGGTGGGGTGGCTACACCTTC.

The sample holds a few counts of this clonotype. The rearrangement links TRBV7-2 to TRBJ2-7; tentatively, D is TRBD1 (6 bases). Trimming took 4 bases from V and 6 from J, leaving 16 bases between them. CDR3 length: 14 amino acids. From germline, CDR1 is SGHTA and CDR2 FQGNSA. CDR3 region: CASSSSRDIFEQYF. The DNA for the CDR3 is TGTGCCAGCAGCTCGTCCCGGGACATATTCGAGCAGTACTTC.

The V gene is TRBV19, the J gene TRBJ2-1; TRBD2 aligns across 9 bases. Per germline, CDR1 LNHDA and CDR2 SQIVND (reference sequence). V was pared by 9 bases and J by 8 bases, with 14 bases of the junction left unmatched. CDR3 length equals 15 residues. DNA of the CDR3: TGTGCCAGCGCGGGAGGGGCCGGTGGAAGCTATGAGCAGTTCTTC. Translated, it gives CASAGGAGGSYEQFF.

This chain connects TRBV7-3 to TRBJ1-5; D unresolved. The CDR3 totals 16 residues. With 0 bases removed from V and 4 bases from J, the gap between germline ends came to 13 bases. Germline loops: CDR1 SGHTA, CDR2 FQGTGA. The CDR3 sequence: CASSLTGGLGNQPQHF. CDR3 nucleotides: TGTGCCAGCAGCTTAACTGGTGGGCTGGGGAATCAGCCCCAGCATTTT.

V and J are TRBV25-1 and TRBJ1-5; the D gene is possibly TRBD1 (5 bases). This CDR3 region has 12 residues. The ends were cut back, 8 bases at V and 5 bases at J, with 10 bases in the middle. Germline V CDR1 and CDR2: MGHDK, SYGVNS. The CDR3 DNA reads TGTGCCAGCTCTTGGGGCTATCAGCCCCAGCATTTT. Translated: CASSWGYQPQHF.

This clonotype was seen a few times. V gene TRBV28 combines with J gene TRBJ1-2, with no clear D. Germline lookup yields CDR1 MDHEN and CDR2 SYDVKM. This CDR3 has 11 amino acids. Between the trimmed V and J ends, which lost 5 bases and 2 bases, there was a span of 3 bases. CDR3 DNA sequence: TGTGCCAGCAGTCTCAACTATGGCTACACCTTC. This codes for CASSLNYGYTF.

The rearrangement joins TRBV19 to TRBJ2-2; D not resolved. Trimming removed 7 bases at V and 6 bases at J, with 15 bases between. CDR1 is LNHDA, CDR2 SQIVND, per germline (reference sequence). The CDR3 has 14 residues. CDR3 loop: CASISQAGAGELFF. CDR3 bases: TGTGCCAGTATCTCCCAGGCTGGCGCCGGGGAGCTGTTTTTT.

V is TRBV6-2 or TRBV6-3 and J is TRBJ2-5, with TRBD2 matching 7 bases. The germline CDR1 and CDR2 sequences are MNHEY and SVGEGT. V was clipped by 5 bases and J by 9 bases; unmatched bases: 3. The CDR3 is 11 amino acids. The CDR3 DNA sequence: TGTGCCAGCAGTCGCCGGGAGGCCCAGTACTTC. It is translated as CASSRREAQYF.

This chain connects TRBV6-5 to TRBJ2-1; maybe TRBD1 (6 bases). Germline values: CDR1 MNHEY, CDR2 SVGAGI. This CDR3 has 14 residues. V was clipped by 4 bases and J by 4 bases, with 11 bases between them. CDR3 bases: TGTGCCAGCAGTTCAGGGGACGGTTACAATGAGCAGTTCTTC. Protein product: CASSSGDGYNEQFF.

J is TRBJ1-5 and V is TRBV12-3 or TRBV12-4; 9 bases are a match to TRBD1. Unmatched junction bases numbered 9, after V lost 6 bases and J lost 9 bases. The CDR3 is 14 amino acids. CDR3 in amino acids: CASRPGQGSVPQHF. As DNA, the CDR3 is TGTGCCAGCAGGCCGGGACAGGGTTCTGTGCCCCAGCATTTT.

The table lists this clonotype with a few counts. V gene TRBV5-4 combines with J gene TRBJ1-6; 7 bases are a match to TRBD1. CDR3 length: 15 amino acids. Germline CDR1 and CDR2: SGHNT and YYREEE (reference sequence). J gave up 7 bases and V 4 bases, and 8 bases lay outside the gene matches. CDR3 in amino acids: CASSRSGTANSPLHF. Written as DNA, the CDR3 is TGTGCCAGCAGCAGATCCGGGACAGCCAATTCACCCCTCCACTTT. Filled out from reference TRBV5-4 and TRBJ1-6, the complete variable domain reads ETGVTQSPTHLIKTRGQQVTLRCSSQSGHNTVSWYQQALGQGPQFIFQYYREEENGRGNFPPRFSGLQFPNYSSELNVNALELDDSALYLCASSRSGTANSPLHFGNGTRLTVT.

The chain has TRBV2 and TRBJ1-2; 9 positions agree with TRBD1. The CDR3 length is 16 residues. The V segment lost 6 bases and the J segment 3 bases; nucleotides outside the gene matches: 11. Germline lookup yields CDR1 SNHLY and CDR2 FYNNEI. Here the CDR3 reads CASRPTKQGADYGYTF. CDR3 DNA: TGTGCCAGCAGGCCAACTAAACAGGGGGCGGACTATGGCTACACCTTC.

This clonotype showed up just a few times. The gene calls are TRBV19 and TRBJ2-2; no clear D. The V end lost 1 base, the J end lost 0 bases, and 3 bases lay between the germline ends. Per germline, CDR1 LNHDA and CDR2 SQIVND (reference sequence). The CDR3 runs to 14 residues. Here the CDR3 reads CASSIGPNTGELFF. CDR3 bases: TGTGCCAGTAGTATAGGGCCGAACACCGGGGAGCTGTTTTTT.

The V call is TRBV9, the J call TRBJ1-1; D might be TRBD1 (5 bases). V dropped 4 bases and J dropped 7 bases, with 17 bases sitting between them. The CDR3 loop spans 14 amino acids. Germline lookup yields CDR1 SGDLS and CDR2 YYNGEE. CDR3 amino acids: CASSSRGERSEAFF. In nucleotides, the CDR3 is TGTGCCAGCAGCTCCCGGGGCGAGCGAAGTGAAGCTTTCTTT.

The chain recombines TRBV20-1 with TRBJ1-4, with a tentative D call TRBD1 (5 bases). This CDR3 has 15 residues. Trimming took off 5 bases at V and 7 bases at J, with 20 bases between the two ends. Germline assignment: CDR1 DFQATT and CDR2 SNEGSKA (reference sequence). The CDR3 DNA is TGCAGTGCTTACGGGACTAAGGGAAGGGCTGAAAAACTGTTTTTT. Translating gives CSAYGTKGRAEKLFF.

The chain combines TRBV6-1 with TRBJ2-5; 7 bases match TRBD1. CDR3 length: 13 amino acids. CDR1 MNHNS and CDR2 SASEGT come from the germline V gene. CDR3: CAIHRDSQETQYF. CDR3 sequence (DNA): TGTGCAATCCACCGGGACAGTCAAGAGACCCAGTACTTC.

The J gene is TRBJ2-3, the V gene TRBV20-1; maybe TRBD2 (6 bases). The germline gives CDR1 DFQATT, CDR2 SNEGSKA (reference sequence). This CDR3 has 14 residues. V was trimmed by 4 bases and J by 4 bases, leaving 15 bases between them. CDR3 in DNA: TGCAGTGCTATGGGAGCGTCTAGCGCAGATACGCAGTATTTT. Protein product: CSAMGASSADTQYF.

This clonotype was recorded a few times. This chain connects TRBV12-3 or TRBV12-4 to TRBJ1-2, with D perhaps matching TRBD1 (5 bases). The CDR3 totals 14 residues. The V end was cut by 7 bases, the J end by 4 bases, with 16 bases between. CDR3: CASNKVGGIYGYTF. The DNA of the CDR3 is TGTGCCAGCAACAAGGTGGGGGGAATCTATGGCTACACCTTC.

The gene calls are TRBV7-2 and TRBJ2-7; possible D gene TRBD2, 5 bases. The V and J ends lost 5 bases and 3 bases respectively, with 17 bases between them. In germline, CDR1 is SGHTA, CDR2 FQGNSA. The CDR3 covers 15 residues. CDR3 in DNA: TGTGCCAGCAGCGTAGGAGGTATGACTAACTACGAGCAGTACTTC. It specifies CASSVGGMTNYEQYF.

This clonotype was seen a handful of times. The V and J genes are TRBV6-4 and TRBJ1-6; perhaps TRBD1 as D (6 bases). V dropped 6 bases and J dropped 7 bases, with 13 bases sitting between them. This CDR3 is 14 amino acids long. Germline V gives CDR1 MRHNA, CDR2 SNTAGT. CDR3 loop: CASSMTGLNSPLHF. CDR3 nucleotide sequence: TGTGCCAGCAGCATGACAGGTCTGAATTCACCCCTCCACTTT.

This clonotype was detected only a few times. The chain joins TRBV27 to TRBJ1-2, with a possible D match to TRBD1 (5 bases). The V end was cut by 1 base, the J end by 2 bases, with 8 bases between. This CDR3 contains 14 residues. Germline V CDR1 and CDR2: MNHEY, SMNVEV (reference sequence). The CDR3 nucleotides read TGTGCCAGCAGTTTATTGGGGGGGAACTATGGCTACACCTTC. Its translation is CASSLLGGNYGYTF.